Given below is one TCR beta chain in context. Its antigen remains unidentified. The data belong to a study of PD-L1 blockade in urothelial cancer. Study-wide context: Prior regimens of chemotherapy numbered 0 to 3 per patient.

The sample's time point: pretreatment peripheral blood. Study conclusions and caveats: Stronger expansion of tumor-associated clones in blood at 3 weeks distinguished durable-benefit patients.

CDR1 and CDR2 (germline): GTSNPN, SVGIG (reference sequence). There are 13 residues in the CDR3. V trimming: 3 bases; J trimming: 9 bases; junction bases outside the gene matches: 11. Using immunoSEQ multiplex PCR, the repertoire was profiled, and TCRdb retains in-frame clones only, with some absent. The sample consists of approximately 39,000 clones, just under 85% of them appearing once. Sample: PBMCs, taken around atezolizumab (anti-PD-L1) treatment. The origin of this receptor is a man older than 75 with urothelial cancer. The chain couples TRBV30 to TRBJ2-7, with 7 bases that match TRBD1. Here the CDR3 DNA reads TGTGCCTGGAGCCTCCCGGGGACAGCCTCGCAGTACTTC. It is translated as CAWSLPGTASQYF.